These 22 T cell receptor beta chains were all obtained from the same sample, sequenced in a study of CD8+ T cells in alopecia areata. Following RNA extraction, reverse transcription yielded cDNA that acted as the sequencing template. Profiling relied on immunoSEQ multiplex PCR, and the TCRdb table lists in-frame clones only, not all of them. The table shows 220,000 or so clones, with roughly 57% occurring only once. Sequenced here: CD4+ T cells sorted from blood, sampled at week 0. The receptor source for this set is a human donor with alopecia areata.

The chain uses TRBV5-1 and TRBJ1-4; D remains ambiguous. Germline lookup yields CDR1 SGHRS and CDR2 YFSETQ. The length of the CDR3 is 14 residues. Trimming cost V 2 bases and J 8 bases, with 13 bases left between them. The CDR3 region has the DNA TGCGCCAGCAGCTTAAGTGACACCTCAGAAAAACTGTTTTTT. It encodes CASSLSDTSEKLFF.

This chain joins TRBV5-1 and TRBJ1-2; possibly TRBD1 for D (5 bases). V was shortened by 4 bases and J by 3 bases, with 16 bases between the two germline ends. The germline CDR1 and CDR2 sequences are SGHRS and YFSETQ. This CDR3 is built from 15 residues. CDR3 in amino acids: CASSLAGGSDYGYTF. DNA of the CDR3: TGCGCCAGCAGCCTGGCGGGGGGATCGGACTATGGCTACACCTTC.

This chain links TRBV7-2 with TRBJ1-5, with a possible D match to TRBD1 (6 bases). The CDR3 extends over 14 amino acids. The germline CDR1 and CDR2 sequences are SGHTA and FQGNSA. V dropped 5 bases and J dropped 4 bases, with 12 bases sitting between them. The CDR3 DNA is TGTGCCAGCAGCCCGGGACATTCTAATCAGCCCCAGCATTTT. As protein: CASSPGHSNQPQHF.

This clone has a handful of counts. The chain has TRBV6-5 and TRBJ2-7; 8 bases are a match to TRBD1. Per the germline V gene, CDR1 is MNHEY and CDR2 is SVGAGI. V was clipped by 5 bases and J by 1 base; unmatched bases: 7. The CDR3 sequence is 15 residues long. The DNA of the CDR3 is TGTGCCAGCAGTGGCCATGGACAGGGATCCTACGAGCAGTACTTC. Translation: CASSGHGQGSYEQYF.

CDR3 loop: CASSIHEGGNYGYTF. In DNA, the CDR3 is TGTGCCAGTAGTATTCATGAGGGAGGCAACTATGGCTACACCTTC. J is TRBJ1-2 and V is TRBV19; D is undetermined. The CDR3 runs 15 residues. Germline V gene data show CDR1 as LNHDA and CDR2 as SQIVND (reference sequence). Trimming removed 3 bases from V and 2 bases from J, with 13 bases in between.

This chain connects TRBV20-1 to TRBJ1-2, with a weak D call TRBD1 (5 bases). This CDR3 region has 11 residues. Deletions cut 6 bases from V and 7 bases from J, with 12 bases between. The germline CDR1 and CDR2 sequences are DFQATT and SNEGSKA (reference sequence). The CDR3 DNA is TGCAGTGCGGCCCTAGGGGTTGGCTACACCTTC. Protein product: CSAALGVGYTF.

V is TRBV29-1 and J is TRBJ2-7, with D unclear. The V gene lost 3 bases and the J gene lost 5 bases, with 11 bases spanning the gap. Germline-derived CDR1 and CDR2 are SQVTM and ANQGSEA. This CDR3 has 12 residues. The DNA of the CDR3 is TGCAGCGTTGATGGGGAAGGTAACGAGCAGTACTTC. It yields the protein CSVDGEGNEQYF.

The CDR3 spells CAWSPPLGYEQYF. CDR3 nucleotide sequence: TGTGCCTGGAGTCCACCGCTGGGATACGAGCAGTACTTC. The J gene is TRBJ2-7, the V gene TRBV30, with no clear D. V gave up 2 bases and J gave up 4 bases, with 12 bases separating them. Germline-derived CDR1 and CDR2 are GTSNPN and SVGIG (reference sequence). CDR3 length: 13 amino acids. Drawing the rest from reference TRBV30 and TRBJ2-7, the complete variable domain is SQTIHQWPATLVQPVGSPLSLECTVEGTSNPNLYWYRQAAGRGLQLLFYSVGIGQISSEVPQNLSASRPQDRQFILSSKKLLLSDSGFYLCAWSPPLGYEQYFGPGTRLTVT.

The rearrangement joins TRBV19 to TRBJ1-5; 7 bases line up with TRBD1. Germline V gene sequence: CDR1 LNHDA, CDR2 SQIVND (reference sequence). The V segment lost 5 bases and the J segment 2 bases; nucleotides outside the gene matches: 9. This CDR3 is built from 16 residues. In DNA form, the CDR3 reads TGTGCCAGTAGTCTTTTGACAGGGAAGGGCAATCAGCCCCAGCATTTT. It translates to CASSLLTGKGNQPQHF.

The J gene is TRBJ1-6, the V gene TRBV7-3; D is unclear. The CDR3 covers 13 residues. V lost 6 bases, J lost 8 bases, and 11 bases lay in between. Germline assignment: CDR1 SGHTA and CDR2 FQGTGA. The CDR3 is CASRRDGDSPLHF. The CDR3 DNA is TGTGCCAGCAGGAGGGATGGAGATTCACCCCTCCACTTT. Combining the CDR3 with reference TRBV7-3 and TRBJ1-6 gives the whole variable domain GAGVSQTPSNKVTEKGKYVELRCDPISGHTALYWYRQSLGQGPEFLIYFQGTGAADDSGLPNDRFFAVRPEGSVSTLKIQRTERGDSAVYLCASRRDGDSPLHFGNGTRLTVT.

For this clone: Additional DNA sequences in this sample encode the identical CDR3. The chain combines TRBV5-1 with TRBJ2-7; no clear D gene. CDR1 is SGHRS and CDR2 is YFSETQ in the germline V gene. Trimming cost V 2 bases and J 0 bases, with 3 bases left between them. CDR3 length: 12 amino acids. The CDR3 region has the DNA TGCGCCAGCAGCTTATCCTCCTACGAGCAGTACTTC. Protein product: CASSLSSYEQYF.

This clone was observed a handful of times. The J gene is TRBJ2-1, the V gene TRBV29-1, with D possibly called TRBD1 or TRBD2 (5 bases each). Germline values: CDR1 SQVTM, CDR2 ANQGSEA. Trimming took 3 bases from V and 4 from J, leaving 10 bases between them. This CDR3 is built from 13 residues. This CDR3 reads CSVDEGLYNEQFF. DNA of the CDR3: TGCAGCGTTGATGAGGGGCTTTACAATGAGCAGTTCTTC.

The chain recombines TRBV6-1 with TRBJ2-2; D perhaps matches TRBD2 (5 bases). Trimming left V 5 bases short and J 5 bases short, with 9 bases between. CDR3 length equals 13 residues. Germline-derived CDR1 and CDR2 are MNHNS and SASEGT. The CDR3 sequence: CASSPSGTGELFF. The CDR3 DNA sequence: TGTGCCAGCAGTCCCTCGGGGACCGGGGAGCTGTTTTTT.

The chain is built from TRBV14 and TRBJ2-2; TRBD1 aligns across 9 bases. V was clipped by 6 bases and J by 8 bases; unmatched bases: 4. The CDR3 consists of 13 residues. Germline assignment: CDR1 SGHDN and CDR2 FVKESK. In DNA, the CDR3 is TGTGCCAGCAGGGGACAGGGACTTGGGGAGCTGTTTTTT. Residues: CASRGQGLGELFF.

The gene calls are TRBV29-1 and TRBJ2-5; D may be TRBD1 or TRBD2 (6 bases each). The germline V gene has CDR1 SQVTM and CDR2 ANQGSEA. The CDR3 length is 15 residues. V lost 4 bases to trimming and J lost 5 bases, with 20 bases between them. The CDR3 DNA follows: TGCAGCGTTGCTGGCACGGGGGCAACTAGGGAGACCCAGTACTTC. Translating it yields CSVAGTGATRETQYF.

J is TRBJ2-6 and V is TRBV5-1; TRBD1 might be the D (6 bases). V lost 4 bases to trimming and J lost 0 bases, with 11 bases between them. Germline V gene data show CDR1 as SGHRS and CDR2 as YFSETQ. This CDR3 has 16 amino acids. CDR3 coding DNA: TGCGCCAGCAGCCTCGGACAGATCTCTGGGGCCAACGTCCTGACTTTC. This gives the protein CASSLGQISGANVLTF. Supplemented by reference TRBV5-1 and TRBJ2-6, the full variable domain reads KAGVTQTPRYLIKTRGQQVTLSCSPISGHRSVSWYQQTPGQGLQFLFEYFSETQRNKGNFPGRFSGRQFSNSRSEMNVSTLELGDSALYLCASSLGQISGANVLTFGAGSRLTVL.

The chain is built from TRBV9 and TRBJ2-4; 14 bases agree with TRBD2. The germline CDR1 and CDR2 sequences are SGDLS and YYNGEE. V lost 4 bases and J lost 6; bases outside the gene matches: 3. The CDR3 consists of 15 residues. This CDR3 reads CASSHGTSGGNIQYF. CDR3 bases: TGTGCCAGCAGCCACGGGACTAGCGGGGGAAACATTCAGTACTTC.

The CDR3: CASSSTGLAGNHEQYF. For the CDR3, the DNA is TGTGCCAGCAGCTCTACCGGACTAGCGGGAAATCACGAGCAGTACTTC. The gene calls are TRBV5-6 and TRBJ2-7, with 12 nucleotides matching TRBD2. Germline lookup yields CDR1 SGHDT and CDR2 YYEEEE. The ends lost 3 bases at V and 5 bases at J; junction bases unmatched: 9. This CDR3 spans 16 amino acids.

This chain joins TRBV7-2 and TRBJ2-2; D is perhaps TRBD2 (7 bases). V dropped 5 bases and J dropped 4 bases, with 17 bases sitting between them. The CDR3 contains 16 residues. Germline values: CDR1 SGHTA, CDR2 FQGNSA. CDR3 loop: CASSGGAGAATGELFF. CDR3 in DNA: TGTGCCAGCAGCGGGGGGGCAGGGGCCGCCACCGGGGAGCTGTTTTTT. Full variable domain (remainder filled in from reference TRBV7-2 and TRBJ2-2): GAGVSQSPSNKVTEKGKDVELRCDPISGHTALYWYRQSLGQGLEFLIYFQGNSAPDKSGLPSDRFSAERTGGSVSTLTIQRTQQEDSAVYLCASSGGAGAATGELFFGEGSRLTVL.

The chain's CDR3 is CATSRRQGLQYF. The CDR3 nucleotides are TGTGCCACCAGCAGAAGACAGGGTCTTCAGTACTTC. V and J are TRBV15 and TRBJ2-4, with 7 bases lining up with TRBD1. The CDR3 has 12 amino acids. Germline values: CDR1 LNHNV, CDR2 YYDKDF (reference sequence). The V and J ends lost 2 bases and 11 bases, in that order; junction bases with no gene match: 3.

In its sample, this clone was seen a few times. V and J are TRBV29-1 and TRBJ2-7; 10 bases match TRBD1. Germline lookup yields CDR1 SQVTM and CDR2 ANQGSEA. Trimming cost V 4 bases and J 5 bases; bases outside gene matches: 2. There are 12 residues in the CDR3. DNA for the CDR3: TGCAGCGTTGCGGGGACAGGGGACGAGCAGTACTTC. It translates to CSVAGTGDEQYF.

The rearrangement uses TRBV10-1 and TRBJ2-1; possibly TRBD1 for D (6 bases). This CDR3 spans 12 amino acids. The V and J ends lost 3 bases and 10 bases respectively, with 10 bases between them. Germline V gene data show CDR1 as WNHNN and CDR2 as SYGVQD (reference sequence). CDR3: CASSESGDEQFF. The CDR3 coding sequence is TGCGCCAGCAGTGAATCAGGGGACGAGCAGTTCTTC.